This T cell receptor (beta chain) was sequenced in a study of beta chain features in type 1 diabetes. Turning to the study itself: No patient-donor differences in age, gender, total cells or subset yield.

This clone was recorded a few times. V lost 4 bases and J lost 2, with 4 bases in between. Per the germline V gene, CDR1 is KGHSH and CDR2 is LQKENI. The CDR3 is 12 amino acids. Since all of the isolated RNA was reverse transcribed, expressed TCRB transcripts were what got sequenced. Data came from immunoSEQ multiplex PCR; TCRdb stores just in-frame clones and leaves some out. Here the sample spans 350,000 to 450,000 clones, around 15% being singletons. The TCR originated in a woman aged 18-29 years in good health. Sequenced sample: naive CD4+ T cells from blood. V is TRBV18 and J is TRBJ2-3, with D unclear. CDR3 nucleotides: TGTGCCAGCTCACTCGTCACAGATACGCAGTATTTT. Encoded protein: CASSLVTDTQYF. Complete variable domain (other parts from reference TRBV18 and TRBJ2-3): NAGVMQNPRHLVRRRGQEARLRCSPMKGHSHVYWYRQLPEEGLKFMVYLQKENIIDESGMPKERFSAEFPKEGPSILRIQQVVRGDSAAYFCASSLVTDTQYFGPGTRLTVL.